Listed here are 32 T cell receptor beta chains from one sample, sequenced in a study of T-cell memory formation after mild COVID-19. TCRdb reanalysed the 5' RACE reads using MiXCR and keeps one entry per CDR3 protein. The data contain some 180,000 distinct CDR3 sequences, approximately 17% of them seen just once; the ten biggest clones take up roughly 4%. Sequencing used PBMCs or a T cell subset sorted from them (not recorded which). Every receptor here comes from a man aged 18 to 30 who had mild COVID-19 (a few samples of this study predate the infection). Cell type and time point are not known.

CDR3 sequence: CASRRPGEAKNIQYF. Written as DNA, the CDR3 is TGTGCCAGCAGGCGACCGGGGGAGGCCAAAAACATTCAGTACTTC. This chain uses TRBV11-2 with TRBJ2-4; tentative D call: TRBD2 (6 bases). Germline CDR1 reads SGHAT; CDR2 reads FQNNGV. The V gene lost 6 bases and the J gene lost 1 base, with 13 bases spanning the gap. This CDR3 contains 15 residues.

This clonotype was detected only a few times. The rearrangement links TRBV10-3 to TRBJ2-7, with a possible D match to TRBD2 (6 bases). This CDR3 has 13 amino acids. Germline V gene data show CDR1 as ENHRY and CDR2 as SYGVKD. V was pared by 1 base and J by 6 bases, with 10 bases between. The CDR3 DNA follows: TGTGCCATCAGTGAGTGGAGGGGCGGCGAGCAGTACGTC. Amino acids: CAISEWRGGEQYV.

This clonotype was counted between two and nine times. J is TRBJ2-5 and V is TRBV7-9; D remains unclear. The V end was cut by 5 bases, the J end by 7 bases, with 14 bases between. This CDR3 has 13 amino acids. Germline CDR1 reads SEHNR; CDR2 reads FQNEAQ (reference sequence). The CDR3 loop is CASSTGRDWTQYF. The CDR3 DNA is TGTGCCAGCAGCACCGGTAGGGATTGGACCCAGTACTTC.

The chain is built from TRBV5-1 and TRBJ2-3; possible D gene TRBD2, 6 bases. V lost 3 bases, J lost 0 bases, and 11 bases lay in between. CDR3 length: 15 amino acids. Per the germline V gene, CDR1 is SGHRS and CDR2 is YFSETQ. CDR3 region: CASSWLAISTDTQYF. CDR3 nucleotides: TGCGCCAGCAGCTGGCTAGCGATCAGCACAGATACGCAGTATTTT.

This clonotype was detected only a few times. The chain combines TRBV20-1 with TRBJ1-1; 10 bases are shared with TRBD1. The CDR3 consists of 14 residues. V gave up 4 bases and J gave up 7 bases; unmatched junction bases: 9. Per the germline V gene, CDR1 is DFQATT and CDR2 is SNEGSKA (reference sequence). The CDR3 protein is CSAKRDRGRSEAFF. The CDR3 DNA follows: TGCAGTGCTAAGAGGGACAGGGGAAGAAGTGAAGCTTTCTTT.

This clonotype appeared many times. The genes are TRBV6-2 or TRBV6-3 and TRBJ2-1, with D possibly being TRBD2 (5 bases). Germline-derived CDR1 and CDR2 are MNHEY and SVGEGT. The CDR3 consists of 16 residues. V shed 0 bases and J shed 6 bases, with 15 bases lying between them. The CDR3 reads CASSYSAGPLVNEQFF. CDR3 nucleotide sequence: TGTGCCAGCAGTTACTCTGCGGGCCCCCTGGTCAATGAGCAGTTCTTC.

This clonotype showed up many times. This chain uses TRBV15 with TRBJ1-2; D is unclear. From germline, CDR1 is LNHNV and CDR2 YYDKDF (reference sequence). This CDR3 region has 15 residues. Trimming removed 0 bases at V and 4 bases at J, with 12 bases between. Here the CDR3 DNA reads TGTGCCACCAGCAGAGATCTAATAGGTTCCTATGGCTACACCTTC. It is translated as CATSRDLIGSYGYTF.

The chain recombines TRBV7-2 with TRBJ1-1, with D unresolved. In germline, CDR1 is SGHTA, CDR2 FQGNSA. The ends were cut back, 2 bases at V and 1 base at J, with 17 bases in the middle. This CDR3 has 17 residues. The CDR3 loop is CASSLQHAGGWNTEAFF. The CDR3 DNA reads TGTGCCAGCAGCTTACAGCACGCAGGTGGATGGAACACTGAAGCTTTCTTT.

This chain uses TRBV18 with TRBJ1-1; D remains ambiguous. Germline values: CDR1 KGHSH, CDR2 LQKENI. CDR3 length: 16 residues. Trimming shortened V by 3 bases and J by 3 bases, and 17 bases separated the two germline ends. The chain's CDR3 is CASSPNTRTGDTEAFF. The DNA of the CDR3 is TGTGCCAGCTCACCTAATACTCGGACCGGGGACACTGAAGCTTTCTTT.

This clonotype was counted between two and nine times. DNA for the CDR3: TGTGCCAGCAGTTACCCGGCGACGGCGGGGAATGAGCAGTTCTTC. This codes for CASSYPATAGNEQFF. The J gene is TRBJ2-1, the V gene TRBV6-2 or TRBV6-3; maybe TRBD2 (6 bases). This CDR3 has 15 amino acids. Trimming took off 2 bases at V and 7 bases at J, with 15 bases between the two ends. Germline V CDR1 and CDR2: MNHEY, SVGEGT.

This sequence joins TRBV5-6 and TRBJ2-7; TRBD2 matches at 9 bases. CDR1 and CDR2 (germline): SGHDT, YYEEEE. The length of the CDR3 is 14 residues. Germline trimming cut 3 bases from V and 2 bases from J; bases unmatched to any gene: 3. This CDR3 reads CASSSLAGAYEQYF. CDR3 sequence (DNA): TGTGCCAGCAGCTCTTTAGCGGGGGCCTACGAGCAGTACTTC.

This clonotype was seen more than once but under ten times. This chain uses TRBV6-5 with TRBJ1-1; D is uncertain. V lost 0 bases to trimming and J lost 4 bases, with 12 bases between them. Germline CDR1 is MNHEY and CDR2 is SVGAGI. The CDR3 is made up of 15 amino acids. The DNA for the CDR3 is TGTGCCAGCAGTTACTCAAGGCGTGGCGGCACTGAAGCTTTCTTT. This gives the protein CASSYSRRGGTEAFF.

The chain carries TRBV21-1 and TRBJ1-6. TRBV21-1 is an annotated pseudogene. This CDR3 spans 18 amino acids. The CDR3 sequence: CASSDGEVRGKDGSPLHF. The CDR3 DNA sequence: TGTGCCAGCAGCGACGGGGAGGTGAGGGGAAAAGATGGCTCACCCCTCCACTTT.

The V call is TRBV10-3, the J call TRBJ1-1; TRBD1 might be the D (6 bases). The CDR3 spans 14 residues. Looked up from germline, CDR1 is ENHRY and CDR2 is SYGVKD. V was clipped by 2 bases and J by 1 base, with 8 bases between them. CDR3 nucleotide sequence: TGTGCCATCAGTGAGGCACAGGGGAACACTGAAGCTTTCTTT. Protein sequence: CAISEAQGNTEAFF.

This clonotype was recorded many times. V and J are TRBV5-1 and TRBJ2-3; D unresolved. The CDR3 totals 12 residues. The germline gives CDR1 SGHRS, CDR2 YFSETQ. V was clipped by 4 bases and J by 4 bases, with 7 bases between them. CDR3 DNA: TGCGCCAGCAGCAGGGATCCAGATACGCAGTATTTT. As protein: CASSRDPDTQYF.

This clonotype was observed a few times. The chain uses TRBV7-9 and TRBJ2-3; D unresolved. The CDR3 contains 12 residues. The V and J ends lost 11 bases and 3 bases respectively, with 12 bases between them. Germline V gene data show CDR1 as SEHNR and CDR2 as FQNEAQ (reference sequence). This CDR3 is CASLSWTDTQYF. CDR3 nucleotide sequence: TGTGCCTCCCTTTCTTGGACAGATACGCAGTATTTT. Full variable domain (remainder filled in from reference TRBV7-9 and TRBJ2-3): DTGVSQNPRHKITKRGQNVTFRCDPISEHNRLYWYRQTLGQGPEFLTYFQNEAQLEKSRLLSDRFSAERPKGSFSTLEIQRTEQGDSAMYLCASLSWTDTQYFGPGTRLTVL.

This chain joins TRBV12-3 or TRBV12-4 and TRBJ2-2; D is uncertain. The CDR3 loop spans 15 amino acids. V dropped 1 base and J dropped 3 bases, with 9 bases sitting between them. The CDR3 nucleotides read TGTGCCAGCAGTTTAGTACGCACCTACACCGGGGAGCTGTTTTTT. It translates to CASSLVRTYTGELFF.

The chain recombines TRBV5-1 with TRBJ2-5; perhaps D is TRBD1 or TRBD2 (6 bases each). The CDR3 has 13 residues. Germline lookup yields CDR1 SGHRS and CDR2 YFSETQ. V lost 2 bases, J lost 5 bases, and 10 bases lay in between. The CDR3 here is CASSLPGAETQYF. CDR3 sequence (DNA): TGCGCCAGCAGCTTACCGGGGGCGGAGACCCAGTACTTC.

This clonotype was recorded at least ten times. This sequence joins TRBV20-1 and TRBJ2-2; D not resolved. The germline gives CDR1 DFQATT, CDR2 SNEGSKA (reference sequence). Deletions cut 5 bases from V and 0 bases from J, with 10 bases between. This CDR3 is built from 14 residues. CDR3 nucleotide sequence: TGCAGTGCTTGGGAACAGACGAACACCGGGGAGCTGTTTTTT. This codes for CSAWEQTNTGELFF.

The V call is TRBV18, the J call TRBJ1-1, with 7 bases that match TRBD1. Unmatched junction bases numbered 4, after V lost 6 bases and J lost 3 bases. The CDR3 length is 13 residues. Germline values: CDR1 KGHSH, CDR2 LQKENI. DNA for the CDR3: TGTGCCAGCTCTCAGGGGGTAGACACTGAAGCTTTCTTT. Translation: CASSQGVDTEAFF.

This clonotype was seen only a few times. The genes are TRBV9 and TRBJ2-1, with 12 positions matching TRBD2. Germline V gene data show CDR1 as SGDLS and CDR2 as YYNGEE. Losses at the gene ends were 2 bases for V and 7 bases for J; bases not matched to a gene: 7. This CDR3 contains 16 residues. DNA of the CDR3: TGTGCCAGCAGCGTGAGACTAGCGGGGGAGCGAAATGAGCAGTTCTTC. This gives the protein CASSVRLAGERNEQFF.

The rearrangement joins TRBV12-3 or TRBV12-4 to TRBJ2-6; tentatively, D is TRBD1 (5 bases). The CDR3 has 18 residues. With 3 bases removed from V and 0 bases from J, the gap between germline ends came to 15 bases. The DNA for the CDR3 is TGTGCCAGCAGTTTTCGTCGTAGGGGAAGCTCTGGGGCCAACGTCCTGACTTTC. It codes for CASSFRRRGSSGANVLTF.

The sample holds a few counts of this clonotype. The J gene is TRBJ2-3, the V gene TRBV28; 8 nucleotides agree with TRBD2. This CDR3 has 15 amino acids. Germline CDR1 reads MDHEN; CDR2 reads SYDVKM. V shed 6 bases, J shed 0 bases, and the junction held 5 bases outside the gene matches. The CDR3 DNA reads TGTGCCAGCAGCCACCAGCGGGGGAGCACAGATACGCAGTATTTT. It encodes CASSHQRGSTDTQYF.

This clonotype was seen at least ten times. The genes are TRBV7-2 and TRBJ2-3, with unresolved D. This CDR3 is 16 amino acids long. From germline, CDR1 is SGHTA and CDR2 FQGNSA. The ends were cut back, 5 bases at V and 2 bases at J, with 17 bases in the middle. CDR3 sequence reads: CASSQRRTTNTDTQYF. CDR3 coding DNA: TGTGCCAGCAGCCAAAGGCGGACGACCAACACAGATACGCAGTATTTT. Together with reference TRBV7-2 and TRBJ2-3, the CDR3 gives the full variable domain: GAGVSQSPSNKVTEKGKDVELRCDPISGHTALYWYRQSLGQGLEFLIYFQGNSAPDKSGLPSDRFSAERTGGSVSTLTIQRTQQEDSAVYLCASSQRRTTNTDTQYFGPGTRLTVL.

The table lists this clonotype with a few counts. The V call is TRBV11-2, the J call TRBJ2-3; D unclear. V dropped 5 bases and J dropped 0 bases, with 6 bases sitting between them. Germline V gene data show CDR1 as SGHAT and CDR2 as FQNNGV. The length of the CDR3 is 13 residues. This CDR3 reads CASSITSTDTQYF. DNA for the CDR3: TGTGCCAGCAGCATCACTAGCACAGATACGCAGTATTTT.

The table lists this clonotype with a few counts. The V gene is TRBV7-2, the J gene TRBJ2-3; a weak D match, TRBD1 (5 bases). CDR3 length: 15 residues. V shed 5 bases and J shed 5 bases, with 17 bases lying between them. Germline CDR1 reads SGHTA; CDR2 reads FQGNSA. CDR3 amino acids: CASSPLVGREDTQYF. The CDR3 DNA follows: TGTGCCAGCAGCCCCCTGGTAGGCAGGGAAGATACGCAGTATTTT.

The J gene is TRBJ2-2, the V gene TRBV2; D not resolved. The CDR3 is 14 amino acids. Looked up from germline, CDR1 is SNHLY and CDR2 is FYNNEI. Trimming pared 6 bases from V and 5 bases from J, leaving 13 bases between. The CDR3 bases are TGTGCCAGCAGGCCCCGCGCAAGGACCGGGGAGCTGTTTTTT. Translating it yields CASRPRARTGELFF.

V is TRBV19 and J is TRBJ1-4; TRBD1 agrees at 7 bases. After removal of 6 bases from V and 6 bases from J, the junction contained 7 bases not matched to a gene. The CDR3 sequence is 14 residues long. CDR1 is LNHDA and CDR2 is SQIVND in the germline V gene (reference sequence). In DNA form, the CDR3 reads TGTGCCAGTAGCCCCCGGGACAGCTATGAAAAACTGTTTTTT. Translation: CASSPRDSYEKLFF.

This clonotype was counted a few times. The gene calls are TRBV6-2 or TRBV6-3 and TRBJ2-7; no clear D gene. The CDR3 consists of 12 residues. Per germline, CDR1 MNHEY and CDR2 SVGEGT. V was cut by 2 bases and J by 0 bases, with 2 bases left in between. This chain's CDR3 is CASSYVSYEQYF. The CDR3, as DNA: TGTGCCAGCAGTTACGTCTCCTACGAGCAGTACTTC.

CDR3 sequence: CASSRDGYSYEQYF. In nucleotides, the CDR3 is TGCGCCAGCAGTCGGGACGGCTACTCCTACGAGCAGTACTTC. The chain carries TRBV5-1 and TRBJ2-7; D assignment may be TRBD1 or TRBD2 (5 bases each). V was clipped by 5 bases and J by 0 bases, with 12 bases between them. This CDR3 region has 14 residues. Germline-derived CDR1 and CDR2 are SGHRS and YFSETQ.

The V and J genes are TRBV5-4 and TRBJ1-2, with a weak D call TRBD1 (5 bases). The CDR3 runs 17 residues. Per the germline V gene, CDR1 is SGHNT and CDR2 is YYREEE (reference sequence). V lost 4 bases, J lost 4 bases, and 23 bases lay in between. The CDR3 loop reads CASSNYGTQHGGYGYTF. The CDR3, as DNA: TGTGCCAGCAGCAATTATGGGACCCAACACGGAGGCTATGGCTACACCTTC. Looking up the rest from reference TRBV5-4 and TRBJ1-2 gives the full variable domain: ETGVTQSPTHLIKTRGQQVTLRCSSQSGHNTVSWYQQALGQGPQFIFQYYREEENGRGNFPPRFSGLQFPNYSSELNVNALELDDSALYLCASSNYGTQHGGYGYTFGSGTRLTVV.

The genes are TRBV10-1 and TRBJ1-4, with 8 bases fitting TRBD1. The CDR3 is 16 amino acids. The V and J ends lost 7 bases and 6 bases, in that order; junction bases with no gene match: 13. CDR1 is WNHNN and CDR2 is SYGVQD in the germline V gene (reference sequence). The CDR3 DNA is TGCGCCAGCACCTTTCCCCGACAGGGGAGTGATGAAAAACTGTTTTTT. This encodes CASTFPRQGSDEKLFF.